There are many counts of the clone carrying this T cell receptor (beta chain). What it binds is unknown. Specified time point: pre-sensitization, week 0. Treatment denoted: therapeutic diphenylcyclopropenone sensitization with weekly scalp DPC. TCRdb reanalysed the RACE reads using MiXCR and keeps one entry per CDR3 protein. The sample contains 65,000 to 70,000 distinct CDR3 sequences, 9.5% to 13% of which appear only once. This CDR3 spans 13 amino acids. V was clipped by 5 bases and J by 5 bases, with 12 bases between them. This entry comes from a study of human T cells and chemical hapten exposure. The study, taken as a whole, reports: Expanded TCRs formed significantly more large CDR3 similarity clusters than controls. Having alopecia, the donors may differ immunologically from healthy people. The number of TCRs over 1 in 1000 frequency stayed unchanged after DPC.

Sequencing used whole blood, obtained in connection with sensitization to the hapten diphenylcyclopropenone (DPC). The sequence came from a woman aged 50 to 60 with alopecia areata. Some clones in this sample may be carry-over from other donors' samples. The genes are TRBV12-3 or TRBV12-4 and TRBJ1-1; no firm D call. The CDR3 DNA follows: TGTGCCAGCAGTCCTCCAGGTTTAACTGAAGCTTTCTTT. Its translation is CASSPPGLTEAFF.